This T cell receptor beta chain was captured in a study of identifying expanded T cells in peripheral blood. Study conclusions and caveats: Approximately 2-week clone count variance significantly increased as total template count grew. Over about two and four weeks, about 15 and 19 clones changed, versus approximately 1.2 between replicates.

Collection occurred without any documented infections or immune events in donors. Assay: immunoSEQ multiplex PCR; the TCRdb copy retains only in-frame clones and omits some. The table lists approximately 58,000 clones, 89% of them singletons. Comment on this clone: Antigen unknown.

Sequencing was done on a sample of blood. This receptor was obtained from a person between 18 and 75 years old in good health.

The CDR3 nucleotides read TGCAGCGTTACAGGGGGCGACGAGACCCAGTACTTC. Amino acids: CSVTGGDETQYF. The V and J genes are TRBV29-1 and TRBJ2-5, with TRBD1 identical over 9 bases. Losses at the gene ends were 5 bases for V and 5 bases for J; bases not matched to a gene: 3. This CDR3 is 12 amino acids long. Germline CDR1 reads SQVTM; CDR2 reads ANQGSEA.